This T cell receptor beta chain was captured in a study of human T cells and chemical hapten exposure. For the study at large: The upper back received 0.01% DPC by patch testing, with results read at 6 days. A mostly female patient group had alopecia areata, totalis or universalis.

Each CDR3 protein gets one entry after TCRdb re-called the RACE reads with MiXCR. The sample yields roughly 120,000 distinct CDR3 sequences, around 10% seen once. With respect to this clonotype: What it binds is not known. A clone one base away is much larger, so this may be a read error.

Time point of the sample: patch test 1, 2 weeks after DPC sensitization. The treatment: therapeutic diphenylcyclopropenone sensitization with weekly scalp DPC. Notes on the study in general: Higher patch test scores went with higher counts of PT1 expanded TCRs. As the donors had alopecia, their immune response may differ from healthy people's.

The sequence came from a woman between 45 and 65 years old with alopecia areata. Some clones in this sample may be carry-over from other donors' samples. This specimen consisted of whole blood, obtained in connection with sensitization to the hapten diphenylcyclopropenone (DPC).

CDR3 DNA sequence: TGTGCCAGCAGCAATAATTTTTCTCGCAATCAGCCCCAGCATTTT. Protein: CASSNNFSRNQPQHF. The chain couples TRBV21-1 to TRBJ1-5. TRBV21-1 is assigned pseudogene status. The CDR3 runs to 15 residues.